This TCR beta chain was retrieved from a study of beta chain features in type 1 diabetes. The wider study: There were 90 million to 110 million sorted cells examined across all samples.

Of the isolated RNA, all was reverse transcribed, and so the sequenced material was expressed TCRB transcripts. Method: immunoSEQ multiplex PCR; TCRdb's copy keeps in-frame clones and lacks some. The repertoire has a few hundred thousand clones, about a tenth of them found once; the top ten carry approximately 1.4%. The study's findings and limits: Shorter TCRB CDR3s, moderately but significantly so, marked every one of the four CD4+ subsets in Type 1 diabetes patients. The question of HLA type influencing TCRB rearrangement was one that remained unresolved here.

This clone was seen ten or more times. Its antigen is undetermined. Via CD45RO/CCR7/CD25/CD127/CD95/CD27, cells of the CD4+ naive, central memory, regulatory and stem cell-like memory subsets were sorted. In germline, CDR1 is SGHDN, CDR2 FVKESK. The CDR3 runs to 16 residues. V lost 6 bases to trimming and J lost 0 bases; unmatched junction nucleotides: 5. The chain couples TRBV14 to TRBJ2-6, with TRBD2 identical over 7 bases. This clonotype was sampled from a young man in good health. Sequenced input: central memory CD4+ T cells from blood. The CDR3 protein is CASSRGGSSGANVLTF. Written as DNA, the CDR3 is TGTGCCAGCAGTAGGGGCGGGAGCTCTGGGGCCAACGTCCTGACTTTC.